These 6 T cell receptor beta chains share one sample of origin, sequenced in a study of blood T cell repertoires in COVID-19 (dated by TCRdb to between 2020 and 2021). To prepare the library, the immunoSEQ multiplex PCR assay was applied. The source is immuneACCESS, and TCRdb retained only in-frame sequences with V and J called. Part of the clones is not carried over; for the studies checked, unresolved V genes explain less than half of this, and the remainder is unexplained. The sample contains about 530,000 clones, roughly 89% of them found a single time. Under 8.5% of the sample comes from the top ten. Sequencing input: peripheral blood. These receptors all stem from a woman aged 50 to 60 with COVID-19, enrolled during active disease.

The rearrangement links TRBV5-3 to TRBJ1-6; the D is unclear. TRBV5-3 counts as an open reading frame of uncertain function. The V end lost 1 base, the J end lost 6 bases, and 14 bases lay between the germline ends. CDR3 size: 16 residues. The CDR3 is CARSLSRPDSNSPLHF. The CDR3 DNA reads as TGTGCCAGAAGCTTGAGCCGTCCAGACTCTAATTCACCCCTCCACTTT.

This clone has just one count. V and J are TRBV6-2 or TRBV6-3 and TRBJ1-2; 10 bases are a match to TRBD1. The J segment lost 4 bases and the V segment lost 4 bases, leaving 3 bases of the junction unmatched. Germline V lookup: CDR1 MNHEY, CDR2 SVGEGT. The CDR3 is 14 amino acids. The CDR3 protein is CASSWDRGGYGYTF. CDR3 nucleotides: TGTGCCAGCAGTTGGGACAGGGGCGGCTATGGCTACACCTTC.

The genes are TRBV14 and TRBJ2-5, with D hard to call. This CDR3 comprises 17 residues. V was pared by 4 bases and J by 3 bases, with 21 bases between. Germline V lookup: CDR1 SGHDN, CDR2 FVKESK. CDR3 nucleotide sequence: TGTGCCAGCAGCCCACCAGTGACCGCTAGACTGGAAGAGACCCAGTACTTC. It specifies CASSPPVTARLEETQYF.

The rearrangement links TRBV7-2 to TRBJ2-3, with 11 nucleotides matching TRBD2. J was trimmed by 7 bases and V by 0 bases; bases with no gene match: 6. Germline loops: CDR1 SGHTA, CDR2 FQGNSA. This CDR3 is 16 amino acids long. Here the CDR3 DNA reads TGTGCCAGCAGCTTAGCGCGGGCTAGCGGGAGGTATACGCAGTATTTT. Translation: CASSLARASGRYTQYF.

This clone was seen a single time. This chain's CDR3 is CASSFGDSNEQFF. The CDR3 bases are TGTGCCAGCAGTTTCGGGGACTCCAATGAGCAGTTCTTC. The chain joins TRBV12-3 or TRBV12-4 to TRBJ2-1; a weak D match, TRBD2 (6 bases). This CDR3 has 13 residues. V lost 3 bases, J lost 6 bases, and 9 bases lay in between.

V gene TRBV5-6 combines with J gene TRBJ1-2; D call uncertain. V shed 2 bases and J shed 5 bases, with 10 bases lying between them. Germline-derived CDR1 and CDR2 are SGHDT and YYEEEE. The CDR3 has 13 residues. The CDR3 nucleotides read TGTGCCAGCAGCTTTTATGAGATATATGGCTACACCTTC. Translated: CASSFYEIYGYTF.